A single sample gave rise to the 14 T cell receptor beta chains below, sequenced in a study of TIL therapy for anti-PD-1-resistant metastatic lung cancer (dated by TCRdb to the early 2020s). The time point label corresponds to: pre-treatment sample, taken before nivolumab and TIL therapy. TCR beta CDR3 regions were amplified from genomic DNA by bias-controlled multiplex PCR with the immunoSEQ v3 hsTCRB kit. Sourced from immuneACCESS, this table was stored by TCRdb with only in-frame sequences that have V and J called. A share of the clones is absent; for the studies checked, an unresolved V gene accounts for under half, and the remainder has no known explanation. The sample yields about 21,000 clones; more than 65% were counted once. Approximately 2% of the sample goes to the ten largest clones. The sample consisted of blood, taken at baseline. The receptors were sampled from a person aged 25 to 85 with non-small cell lung cancer.

This rearrangement joins TRBV4-1 to TRBJ2-3; a possible D gene is TRBD2 (5 bases). The CDR3 is made up of 15 amino acids. Trimming took off 5 bases at V and 0 bases at J, with 12 bases between the two ends. The germline gives CDR1 MGHRA, CDR2 YSYEKL. The CDR3 region has the DNA TGCGCCAGCAGCGAGGGAGCATATAGCACAGATACGCAGTATTTT. Its protein product is CASSEGAYSTDTQYF.

The V call is TRBV5-1, the J call TRBJ2-3; tentatively, D is TRBD2 (6 bases). The CDR3 covers 15 residues. Germline V lookup: CDR1 SGHRS, CDR2 YFSETQ. V dropped 5 bases and J dropped 2 bases, with 15 bases sitting between them. CDR3 bases: TGCGCCAGCAGTCATATTAGCGGAAACACAGATACGCAGTATTTT. It translates to CASSHISGNTDTQYF.

A single count supports this clone. This chain links TRBV6-5 with TRBJ2-5; 7 bases fit TRBD1. This CDR3 is 13 amino acids long. Germline values: CDR1 MNHEY, CDR2 SVGAGI. J gave up 4 bases and V 6 bases, and 5 bases lay outside the gene matches. The DNA for the CDR3 is TGTGCCAGCAGAAACCGACAGGGAGAGACCCAGTACTTC. This codes for CASRNRQGETQYF.

This chain connects TRBV5-1 to TRBJ1-2, with no clear D. Germline V gene data show CDR1 as SGHRS and CDR2 as YFSETQ. This CDR3 has 12 amino acids. V was trimmed by 4 bases and J by 6 bases, leaving 10 bases between them. The CDR3 DNA reads as TGCGCCAGCAGCCAAAATAGCCATGGCTACACCTTC. This encodes CASSQNSHGYTF.

J is TRBJ2-1 and V is TRBV10-2; TRBD2 aligns across 7 bases. The germline gives CDR1 WSHSY, CDR2 SAAADI. Germline trimming cut 6 bases from V and 2 bases from J; bases unmatched to any gene: 4. The CDR3 runs 14 residues. DNA of the CDR3: TGCGCCAGCAGCCCGGGAGGCACCTACAATGAGCAGTTCTTC. Translating gives CASSPGGTYNEQFF.

The V and J genes are TRBV5-6 and TRBJ2-5; no reliable D call. Germline CDR1 is SGHDT and CDR2 is YYEEEE. This CDR3 spans 13 amino acids. Trimming took 2 bases from V and 3 from J, leaving 8 bases between them. CDR3 sequence reads: CASSFVGKETQYF. For the CDR3, the DNA is TGTGCCAGCAGCTTTGTAGGGAAAGAGACCCAGTACTTC.

This clone is a singleton in its sample. The chain uses TRBV29-1 and TRBJ1-2; the match to TRBD1 covers 8 bases. Trimming at V came to 5 bases and at J to 8 bases, leaving 10 bases not matched to a gene. CDR3 length: 13 amino acids. Germline lookup yields CDR1 SQVTM and CDR2 ANQGSEA. This CDR3 is CSVSTDRAKGYTF. CDR3 in DNA: TGCAGCGTTTCCACGGACAGGGCGAAAGGCTACACCTTC.

This sequence joins TRBV27 and TRBJ2-1, with TRBD2 as a possible D gene (7 bases). CDR1 is MNHEY and CDR2 is SMNVEV in the germline V gene (reference sequence). V was clipped by 5 bases and J by 7 bases, with 15 bases between them. The CDR3 totals 14 residues. CDR3 DNA: TGTGCCAGCAGTCGGGGAGGGGGGAGGAATGAGCAGTTCTTC. Translated: CASSRGGGRNEQFF.

The CDR3 coding sequence is TGTGCCAGCTCACCAACAGGACAGGTCTCCTACGAGCAGTACTTC. Protein sequence: CASSPTGQVSYEQYF. The chain is built from TRBV18 and TRBJ2-7; 7 bases line up with TRBD1. This CDR3 contains 15 residues. Looked up from germline, CDR1 is KGHSH and CDR2 is LQKENI. Trimming cost V 2 bases and J 0 bases; bases outside gene matches: 4.

This clone was found a few times. The chain couples TRBV9 to TRBJ2-2, with a possible D match to TRBD1 (5 bases). CDR1 and CDR2 from the germline V gene are SGDLS and YYNGEE. Trimming cost V 0 bases and J 3 bases, with 12 bases left between them. CDR3 length: 16 residues. The CDR3 is CASSVAAGKDTGELFF. Here the CDR3 DNA reads TGTGCCAGCAGCGTAGCTGCAGGGAAGGACACCGGGGAGCTGTTTTTT.

V and J are TRBV12-3 or TRBV12-4 and TRBJ2-5; the match to TRBD1 covers 7 bases. The CDR3 is made up of 13 amino acids. The V segment lost 3 bases and the J segment 5 bases; nucleotides outside the gene matches: 3. The CDR3 reads CASSLQQGETQYF. As DNA, the CDR3 is TGTGCCAGCAGTTTGCAACAGGGGGAGACCCAGTACTTC.

In DNA, the CDR3 is TGTGCCAGCAGCCCGTATGGACAGCTCTATGGCTACACCTTC. Translated, it gives CASSPYGQLYGYTF. The chain links TRBV4-2 to TRBJ1-2; possible D gene TRBD1, 6 bases. The CDR3 totals 14 residues. From germline, CDR1 is LGHNA and CDR2 YNFKEQ. Between the trimmed V and J ends, which lost 4 bases and 4 bases, there was a span of 13 bases.

The chain couples TRBV7-6 to TRBJ2-2; D unresolved. The germline CDR1 and CDR2 sequences are SGHVS and FNYEAQ. This CDR3 is built from 15 residues. V was pared by 4 bases and J by 6 bases, with 15 bases between. CDR3 in DNA: TGTGCCAGCAGCTCCTCCTATTTTGCGTCCGGGGAGCTGTTTTTT. This gives the protein CASSSSYFASGELFF.

The chain recombines TRBV3-1 (or the pseudogene TRBV3-2) with TRBJ1-2; 12 bases line up with TRBD1. V trimming: 4 bases; J trimming: 2 bases; junction bases outside the gene matches: 5. Germline lookup yields CDR1 LGHDT and CDR2 YNNKEL (reference sequence). There are 16 residues in the CDR3. The CDR3 protein is CASSPWGTGGNYGYTF. Written as DNA, the CDR3 is TGTGCCAGCAGCCCGTGGGGGACAGGGGGCAACTATGGCTACACCTTC.